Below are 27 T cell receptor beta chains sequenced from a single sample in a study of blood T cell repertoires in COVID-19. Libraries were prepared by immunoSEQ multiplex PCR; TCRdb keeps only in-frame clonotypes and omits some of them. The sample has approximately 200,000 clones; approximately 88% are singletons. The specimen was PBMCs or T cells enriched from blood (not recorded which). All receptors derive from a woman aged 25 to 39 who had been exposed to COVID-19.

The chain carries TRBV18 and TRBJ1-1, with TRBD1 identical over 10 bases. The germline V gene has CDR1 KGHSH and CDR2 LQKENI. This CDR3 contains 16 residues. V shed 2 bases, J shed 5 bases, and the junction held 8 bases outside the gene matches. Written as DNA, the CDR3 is TGTGCCAGCTCACCAAGACAGGGGGCGCAAGGGACTGAAGCTTTCTTT. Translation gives CASSPRQGAQGTEAFF.

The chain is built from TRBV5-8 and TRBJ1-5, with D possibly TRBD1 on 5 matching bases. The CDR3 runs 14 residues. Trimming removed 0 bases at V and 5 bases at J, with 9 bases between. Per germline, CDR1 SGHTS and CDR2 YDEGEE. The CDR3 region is CASSLAREDQPQHF. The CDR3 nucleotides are TGTGCCAGCAGCTTGGCCAGGGAGGATCAGCCCCAGCATTTT.

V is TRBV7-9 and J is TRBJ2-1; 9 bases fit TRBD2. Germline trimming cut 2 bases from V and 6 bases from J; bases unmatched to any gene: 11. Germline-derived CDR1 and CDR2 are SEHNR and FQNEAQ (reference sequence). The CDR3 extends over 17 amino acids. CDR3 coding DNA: TGTGCCAGCAGCTTAAGCCTTAGCGGGAGAAATAGCAATGAGCAGTTCTTC. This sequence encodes CASSLSLSGRNSNEQFF.

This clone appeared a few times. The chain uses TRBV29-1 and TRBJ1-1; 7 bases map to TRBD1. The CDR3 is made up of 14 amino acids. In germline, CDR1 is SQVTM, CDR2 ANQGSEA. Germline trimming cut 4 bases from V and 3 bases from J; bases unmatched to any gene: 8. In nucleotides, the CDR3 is TGCAGCGTTGTTAGATTGGGACAGTACACTGAAGCTTTCTTT. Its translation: CSVVRLGQYTEAFF.

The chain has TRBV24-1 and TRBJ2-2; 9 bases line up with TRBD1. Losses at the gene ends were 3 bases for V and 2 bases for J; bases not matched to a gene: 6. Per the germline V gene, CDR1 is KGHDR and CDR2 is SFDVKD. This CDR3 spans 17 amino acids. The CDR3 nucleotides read TGTGCCACCAGTGATCCAGGACAGGGGATAAACACCGGGGAGCTGTTTTTT. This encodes CATSDPGQGINTGELFF.

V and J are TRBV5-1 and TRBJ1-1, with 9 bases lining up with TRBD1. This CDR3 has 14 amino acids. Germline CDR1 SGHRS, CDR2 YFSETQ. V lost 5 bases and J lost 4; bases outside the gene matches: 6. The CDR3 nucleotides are TGCGCCAGCAGTTCCGGGACAGGGACCACTGAAGCTTTCTTT. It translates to CASSSGTGTTEAFF.

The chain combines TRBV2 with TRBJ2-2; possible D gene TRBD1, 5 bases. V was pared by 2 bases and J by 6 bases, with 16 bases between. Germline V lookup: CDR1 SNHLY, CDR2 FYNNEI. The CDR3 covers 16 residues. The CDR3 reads CASSEFSAGLPGELFF. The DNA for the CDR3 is TGTGCCAGCAGTGAATTCAGCGCAGGGCTTCCCGGGGAGCTGTTTTTT.

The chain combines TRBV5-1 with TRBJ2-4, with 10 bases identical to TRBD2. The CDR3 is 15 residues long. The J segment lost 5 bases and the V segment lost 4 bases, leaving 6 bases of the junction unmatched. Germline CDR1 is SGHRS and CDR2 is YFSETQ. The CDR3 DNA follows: TGCGCCAGCAGCCTTTACGGACTAGCGGAAAACATTCAGTACTTC. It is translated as CASSLYGLAENIQYF.

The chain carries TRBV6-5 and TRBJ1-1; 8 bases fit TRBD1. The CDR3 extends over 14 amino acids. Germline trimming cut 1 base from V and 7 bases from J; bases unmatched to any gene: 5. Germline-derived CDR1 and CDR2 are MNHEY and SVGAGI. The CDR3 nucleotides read TGTGCCAGCAGTTACTTCAGGGGGCGGAATGAAGCTTTCTTT. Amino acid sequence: CASSYFRGRNEAFF.

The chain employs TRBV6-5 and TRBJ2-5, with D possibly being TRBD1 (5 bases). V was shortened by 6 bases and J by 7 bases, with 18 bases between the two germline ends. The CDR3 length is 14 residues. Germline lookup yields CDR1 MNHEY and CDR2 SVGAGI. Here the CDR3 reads CASSRGHPKATQYF. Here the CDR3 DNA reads TGTGCCAGCAGCAGAGGACACCCAAAGGCGACCCAGTACTTC.

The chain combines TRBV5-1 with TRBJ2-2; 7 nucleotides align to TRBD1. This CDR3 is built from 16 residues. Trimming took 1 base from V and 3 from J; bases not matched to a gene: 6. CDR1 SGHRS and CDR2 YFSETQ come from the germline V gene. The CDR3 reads CASSLSRGRYTGELFF. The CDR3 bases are TGCGCCAGCAGCTTGTCTAGGGGGCGGTACACCGGGGAGCTGTTTTTT.

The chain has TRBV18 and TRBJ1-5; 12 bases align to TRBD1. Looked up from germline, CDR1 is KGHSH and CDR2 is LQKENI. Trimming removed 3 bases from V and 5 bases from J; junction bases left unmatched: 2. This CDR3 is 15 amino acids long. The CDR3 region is CASSPGTGGHQPQHF. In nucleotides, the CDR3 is TGTGCCAGCTCACCTGGGACAGGGGGCCATCAGCCCCAGCATTTT.

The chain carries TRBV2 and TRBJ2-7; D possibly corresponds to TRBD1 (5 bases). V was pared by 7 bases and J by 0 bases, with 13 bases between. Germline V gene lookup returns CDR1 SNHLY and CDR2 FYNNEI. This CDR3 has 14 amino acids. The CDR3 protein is CASIDWGGSYEQYF. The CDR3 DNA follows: TGTGCCAGCATAGACTGGGGCGGCTCCTACGAGCAGTACTTC.

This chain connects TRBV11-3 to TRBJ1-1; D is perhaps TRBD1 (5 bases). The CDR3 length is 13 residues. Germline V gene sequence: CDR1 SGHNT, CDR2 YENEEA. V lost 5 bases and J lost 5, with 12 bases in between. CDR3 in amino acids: CASSPYGGTEAFF. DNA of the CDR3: TGTGCCAGCAGCCCTTACGGGGGGACTGAAGCTTTCTTT.

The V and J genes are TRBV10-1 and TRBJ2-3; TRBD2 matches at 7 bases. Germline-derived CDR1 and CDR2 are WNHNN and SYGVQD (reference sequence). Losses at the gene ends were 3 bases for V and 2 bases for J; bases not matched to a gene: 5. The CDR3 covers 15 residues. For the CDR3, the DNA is TGCGCCAGCAGTGAAAGCGGGACCTCCACAGATACGCAGTATTTT. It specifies CASSESGTSTDTQYF.

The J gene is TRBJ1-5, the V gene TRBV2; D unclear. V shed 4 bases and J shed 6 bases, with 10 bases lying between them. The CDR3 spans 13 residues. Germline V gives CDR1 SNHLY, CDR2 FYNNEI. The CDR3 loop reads CASSVEGRQPQHF. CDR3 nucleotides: TGTGCCAGCAGTGTGGAGGGTCGTCAGCCCCAGCATTTT.

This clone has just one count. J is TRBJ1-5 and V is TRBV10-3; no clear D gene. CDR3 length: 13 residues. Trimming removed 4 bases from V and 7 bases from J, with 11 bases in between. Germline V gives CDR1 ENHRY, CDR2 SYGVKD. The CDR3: CAISVRGAQPQHF. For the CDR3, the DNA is TGTGCCATCAGTGTACGGGGTGCCCAGCCCCAGCATTTT.

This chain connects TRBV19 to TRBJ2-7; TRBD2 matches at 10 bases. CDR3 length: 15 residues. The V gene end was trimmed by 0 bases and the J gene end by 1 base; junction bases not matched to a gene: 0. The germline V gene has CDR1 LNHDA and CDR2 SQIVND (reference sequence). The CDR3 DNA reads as TGTGCCAGTAGTATAGAGACTAGCGGGTCCTACGAGCAGTACTTC. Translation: CASSIETSGSYEQYF.

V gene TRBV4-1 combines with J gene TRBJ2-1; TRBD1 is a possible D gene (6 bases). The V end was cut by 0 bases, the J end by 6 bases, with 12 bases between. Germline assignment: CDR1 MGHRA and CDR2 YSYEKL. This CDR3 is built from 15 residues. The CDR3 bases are TGCGCCAGCAGCCAAGATCAGGTAGGGGGCAATGAGCAGTTCTTC. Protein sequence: CASSQDQVGGNEQFF.

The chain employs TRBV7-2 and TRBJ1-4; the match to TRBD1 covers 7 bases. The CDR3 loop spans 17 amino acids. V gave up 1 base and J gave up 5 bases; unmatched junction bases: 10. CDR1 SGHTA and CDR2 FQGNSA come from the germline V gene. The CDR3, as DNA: TGTGCCAGCAGCTTAGGAGCCAGGGGGTCCCCAAATGAAAAACTGTTTTTT. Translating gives CASSLGARGSPNEKLFF.

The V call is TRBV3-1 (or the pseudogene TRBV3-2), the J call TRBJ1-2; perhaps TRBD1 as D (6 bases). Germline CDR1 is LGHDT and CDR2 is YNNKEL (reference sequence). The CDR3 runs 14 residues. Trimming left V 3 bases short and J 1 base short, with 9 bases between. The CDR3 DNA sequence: TGTGCCAGCAGCCAGGGACACCATAACTATGGCTACACCTTC. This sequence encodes CASSQGHHNYGYTF.

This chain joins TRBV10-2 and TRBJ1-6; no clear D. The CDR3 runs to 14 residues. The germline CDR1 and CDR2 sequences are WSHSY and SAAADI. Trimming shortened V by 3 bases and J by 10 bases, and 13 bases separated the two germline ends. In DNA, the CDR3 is TGCGCCAGCAGTGAAACCGCCACCGGGTCACCCCTCCACTTT. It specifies CASSETATGSPLHF.

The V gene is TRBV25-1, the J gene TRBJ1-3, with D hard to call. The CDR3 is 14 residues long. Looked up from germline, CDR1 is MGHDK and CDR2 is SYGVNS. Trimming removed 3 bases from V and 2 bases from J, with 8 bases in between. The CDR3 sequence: CASSDSGTGNTIYF. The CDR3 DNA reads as TGTGCCAGCAGTGATTCCGGGACTGGAAACACCATATATTTT.

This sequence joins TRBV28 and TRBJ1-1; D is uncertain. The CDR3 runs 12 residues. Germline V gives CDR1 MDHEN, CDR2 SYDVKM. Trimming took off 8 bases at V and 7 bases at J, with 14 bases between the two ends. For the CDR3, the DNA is TGTGCCAGCCAAGGAGGCTCACTTGAAGCTTTCTTT. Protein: CASQGGSLEAFF. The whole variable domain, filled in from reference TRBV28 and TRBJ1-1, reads DVKVTQSSRYLVKRTGEKVFLECVQDMDHENMFWYRQDPGLGLRLIYFSYDVKMKEKGDIPEGYSVSREKKERFSLILESASTNQTSMYLCASQGGSLEAFFGQGTRLTVV.

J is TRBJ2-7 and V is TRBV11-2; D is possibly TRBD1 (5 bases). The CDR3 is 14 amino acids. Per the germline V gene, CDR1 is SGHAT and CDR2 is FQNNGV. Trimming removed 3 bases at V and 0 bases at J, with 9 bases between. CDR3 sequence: CASSLQGVSYEQYF. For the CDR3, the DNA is TGTGCCAGCAGCTTGCAGGGTGTCTCCTACGAGCAGTACTTC. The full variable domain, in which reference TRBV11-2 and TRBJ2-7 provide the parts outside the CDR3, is EAGVAQSPRYKIIEKRQSVAFWCNPISGHATLYWYQQILGQGPKLLIQFQNNGVVDDSQLPKDRFSAERLKGVDSTLKIQPAKLEDSAVYLCASSLQGVSYEQYFGPGTRLTVT.

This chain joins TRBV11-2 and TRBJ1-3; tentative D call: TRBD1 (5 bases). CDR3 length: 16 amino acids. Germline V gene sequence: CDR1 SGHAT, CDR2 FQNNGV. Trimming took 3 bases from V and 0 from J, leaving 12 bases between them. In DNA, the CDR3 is TGTGCCAGCAGCTTCGCAGGGCCTACCTCTGGAAACACCATATATTTT. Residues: CASSFAGPTSGNTIYF. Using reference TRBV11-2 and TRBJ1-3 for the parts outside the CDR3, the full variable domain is EAGVAQSPRYKIIEKRQSVAFWCNPISGHATLYWYQQILGQGPKLLIQFQNNGVVDDSQLPKDRFSAERLKGVDSTLKIQPAKLEDSAVYLCASSFAGPTSGNTIYFGEGSWLTVV.

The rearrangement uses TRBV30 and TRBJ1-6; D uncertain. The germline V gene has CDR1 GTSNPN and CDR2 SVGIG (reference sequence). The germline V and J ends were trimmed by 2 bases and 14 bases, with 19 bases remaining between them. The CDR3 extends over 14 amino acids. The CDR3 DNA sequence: TGTGCCTGGAGTACCGAACGGCGGGGTAGAGCCCTCCACTTT. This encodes CAWSTERRGRALHF.